The 18 T cell receptor beta chains below were found in one sample sequenced in a study of PD-L1 blockade in urothelial cancer. The table came from immunoSEQ multiplex PCR; TCRdb's copy has only in-frame clones and leaves some out. The table has roughly 74,000 clones, about nine tenths seen once. Sequences were derived from PBMCs, sampled around atezolizumab (anti-PD-L1) treatment. The source is a woman in her 70s with urothelial cancer.

The chain links TRBV4-3 to TRBJ1-6; the D gene is possibly TRBD1 (5 bases). CDR3 length: 18 amino acids. The germline V gene has CDR1 LGHNA and CDR2 YSLEER. V lost 3 bases and J 0 bases, leaving 15 bases between the germline ends. CDR3 residues: CASSQRGRGSSYNSPLHF. The CDR3 DNA sequence: TGCGCCAGCAGCCAGAGGGGTCGGGGGAGCTCCTATAATTCACCCCTCCACTTT.

The chain recombines TRBV18 with TRBJ1-1; 8 bases align to TRBD1. CDR3 size: 14 residues. Germline V gives CDR1 KGHSH, CDR2 LQKENI. Unmatched junction bases numbered 6, after V lost 3 bases and J lost 6 bases. The CDR3 bases are TGTGCCAGCTCACCCGGACAGGGTGGGGCTGAAGCTTTCTTT. It is translated as CASSPGQGGAEAFF.

The V gene is TRBV4-1, the J gene TRBJ1-2; D possibly corresponds to TRBD1 (6 bases). The CDR3 length is 15 residues. The ends were cut back, 3 bases at V and 4 bases at J, with 15 bases in the middle. Germline V gene data show CDR1 as MGHRA and CDR2 as YSYEKL. CDR3 in amino acids: CASSHTGGAGYGYTF. CDR3 DNA sequence: TGCGCCAGCAGCCATACGGGGGGCGCGGGCTATGGCTACACCTTC.

The V call is TRBV11-2, the J call TRBJ2-3; tentative D call: TRBD2 (6 bases). This CDR3 contains 18 residues. Trimming removed 1 base at V and 2 bases at J, with 19 bases between. Germline CDR1 SGHAT, CDR2 FQNNGV. This CDR3 reads CASSLVPFVAENTDTQYF. CDR3 DNA sequence: TGTGCCAGCAGCTTAGTACCTTTCGTAGCGGAGAACACAGATACGCAGTATTTT.

This clone was picked up a small number of times. The chain links TRBV6-1 to TRBJ2-2; tentative D call: TRBD1 (5 bases). Per the germline V gene, CDR1 is MNHNS and CDR2 is SASEGT. Between the trimmed V and J ends, which lost 5 bases and 6 bases, there was a span of 13 bases. The CDR3 sequence is 14 residues long. In nucleotides, the CDR3 is TGTGCCAGCAGTTTGTCAGGGTGGGCCGGGGAGCTGTTTTTT. Translated, it gives CASSLSGWAGELFF.

In its sample, this clone was seen once. The CDR3 DNA sequence: TGTGCCAGCAGCCCATACTACGACGGGGTCCAAGAGACCCAGTACTTC. Amino acid sequence: CASSPYYDGVQETQYF. The gene calls are TRBV9 and TRBJ2-5, with D possibly matching TRBD2 (5 bases). Germline loops: CDR1 SGDLS, CDR2 YYNGEE. V lost 4 bases to trimming and J lost 1 base, with 17 bases between them. The CDR3 covers 16 residues.

The chain couples TRBV19 to TRBJ1-1; 9 nucleotides agree with TRBD1. The germline gives CDR1 LNHDA, CDR2 SQIVND (reference sequence). J lost 2 bases, V lost 10 bases, and 8 bases had no gene match. The CDR3 extends over 14 amino acids. In nucleotides, the CDR3 is TGTGCCACCAGACAGGGGGTGGCAAACACTGAAGCTTTCTTT. This translates into CATRQGVANTEAFF.

The gene calls are TRBV11-3 and TRBJ2-3; D is possibly TRBD2 (5 bases). The germline V gene has CDR1 SGHNT and CDR2 YENEEA. The CDR3 consists of 17 residues. With 2 bases removed from V and 0 bases from J, the gap between germline ends came to 15 bases. Written as DNA, the CDR3 is TGTGCCAGCAGCTTATCCCGGGGTCCATCTAGCACAGATACGCAGTATTTT. This translates into CASSLSRGPSSTDTQYF.

With regard to this clone: This sample also contains other DNA sequences that code for the same CDR3. V is TRBV30 and J is TRBJ2-7; a weak D match, TRBD1 (5 bases). V was clipped by 5 bases and J by 1 base, with 9 bases between them. Germline V gene sequence: CDR1 GTSNPN, CDR2 SVGIG (reference sequence). The CDR3 length is 12 residues. This chain's CDR3 is CAWGQGSYEQYF. CDR3 DNA: TGTGCCTGGGGACAAGGGTCCTACGAGCAGTACTTC.

This clone appeared a single time. The V and J genes are TRBV5-5 and TRBJ2-7; 9 bases align to TRBD1. Germline V gene sequence: CDR1 SGHKS, CDR2 YYEKEE (reference sequence). With V trimmed by 4 bases and J by 6 bases, 2 bases remained unmatched. This CDR3 has 12 amino acids. CDR3 in amino acids: CASSGQGFEQYF. The DNA of the CDR3 is TGTGCCAGCAGCGGACAGGGGTTCGAGCAGTACTTC.

The J gene is TRBJ2-1, the V gene TRBV6-1; 11 nucleotides agree with TRBD1. The germline gives CDR1 MNHNS, CDR2 SASEGT. V shed 7 bases and J 6 bases; nucleotides not matched to a gene: 5. The CDR3 extends over 14 amino acids. The CDR3 protein is CASNGQGAINEQFF. The DNA for the CDR3 is TGTGCCAGCAACGGACAGGGGGCAATCAATGAGCAGTTCTTC.

The V and J genes are TRBV5-1 and TRBJ1-1, with 8 bases aligning to TRBD1. J gave up 3 bases and V 1 base, and 11 bases lay outside the gene matches. Germline CDR1 and CDR2: SGHRS and YFSETQ. This CDR3 has 17 amino acids. Written as DNA, the CDR3 is TGCGCCAGCAGCTTGCTCGGGTCCCCAGGGGGCTACACTGAAGCTTTCTTT. Protein sequence: CASSLLGSPGGYTEAFF.

This clone was observed a handful of times. V and J are TRBV6-5 and TRBJ2-7, with TRBD2 as a possible D gene (5 bases). The CDR3 has 15 amino acids. The V gene lost 0 bases and the J gene lost 2 bases, with 11 bases spanning the gap. Germline V gene sequence: CDR1 MNHEY, CDR2 SVGAGI. In nucleotides, the CDR3 is TGTGCCAGCAGTTACTCTATGACGGGAACCTACGAGCAGTACTTC. It specifies CASSYSMTGTYEQYF.

V gene TRBV9 combines with J gene TRBJ2-3; the D is unclear. The CDR3 is 15 residues long. V gave up 0 bases and J gave up 0 bases, with 8 bases separating them. CDR1 is SGDLS and CDR2 is YYNGEE in the germline V gene. The CDR3 loop reads CASSVGPTSTDTQYF. The CDR3 bases are TGTGCCAGCAGCGTAGGGCCGACTAGCACAGATACGCAGTATTTT.

V and J are TRBV13 and TRBJ2-7, with 8 positions matching TRBD2. Germline V CDR1 and CDR2: PRHDT, FYEKMQ (reference sequence). The CDR3 is 17 residues long. Germline trimming cut 5 bases from V and 1 base from J; bases unmatched to any gene: 13. Here the CDR3 reads CASSVGGVAGASYEQYF. In DNA, the CDR3 is TGTGCCAGCAGCGTCGGGGGGGTGGCAGGGGCTTCCTACGAGCAGTACTTC.

Concerning this clone: This same CDR3 is encoded by further DNA sequences in the sample. The V gene is TRBV10-3, the J gene TRBJ2-3; TRBD1 aligns across 11 bases. V lost 6 bases, J lost 3 bases, and 5 bases stayed unmatched. The CDR3 loop spans 15 amino acids. In germline, CDR1 is ENHRY, CDR2 SYGVKD. This CDR3 reads CAIRTGTGGTDTQYF. The CDR3 DNA is TGTGCCATCAGAACCGGGACAGGGGGAACAGATACGCAGTATTTT.

The chain links TRBV4-1 to TRBJ2-7, with 8 bases that match TRBD2. This CDR3 contains 15 residues. Losses at the gene ends were 4 bases for V and 4 bases for J; bases not matched to a gene: 9. The V gene's germline CDR1 is MGHRA and CDR2 YSYEKL. CDR3 bases: TGCGCCAGCAGCCGTCTAACTAGCGGAGGTTACGAGCAGTACTTC. Protein sequence: CASSRLTSGGYEQYF.

This clone has just one count. The CDR3 nucleotides are TGTGCCAGCAGCTTAACACCTGGCACTGAAGCTTTCTTT. The encoded protein is CASSLTPGTEAFF. The chain uses TRBV7-2 and TRBJ1-1; D unclear. Trimming stripped 2 bases from V and 4 bases from J, with 8 bases between. The CDR3 length is 13 residues. Germline loops: CDR1 SGHTA, CDR2 FQGNSA.